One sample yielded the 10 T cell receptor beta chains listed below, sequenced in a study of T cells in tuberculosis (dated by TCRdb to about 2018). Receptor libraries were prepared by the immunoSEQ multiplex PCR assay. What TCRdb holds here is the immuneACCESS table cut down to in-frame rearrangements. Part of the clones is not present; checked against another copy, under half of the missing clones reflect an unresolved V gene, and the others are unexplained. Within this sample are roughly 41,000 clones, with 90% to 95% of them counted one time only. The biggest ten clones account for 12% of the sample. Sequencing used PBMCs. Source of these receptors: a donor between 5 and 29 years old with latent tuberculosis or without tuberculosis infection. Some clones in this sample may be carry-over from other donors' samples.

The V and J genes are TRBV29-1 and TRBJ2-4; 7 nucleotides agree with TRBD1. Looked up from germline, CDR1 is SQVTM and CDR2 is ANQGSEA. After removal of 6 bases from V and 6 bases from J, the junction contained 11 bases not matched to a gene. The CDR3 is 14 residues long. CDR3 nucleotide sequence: TGCAGCGTCCTGACAGGGAGCCTGTCAAACATTCAGTACTTC. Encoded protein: CSVLTGSLSNIQYF.

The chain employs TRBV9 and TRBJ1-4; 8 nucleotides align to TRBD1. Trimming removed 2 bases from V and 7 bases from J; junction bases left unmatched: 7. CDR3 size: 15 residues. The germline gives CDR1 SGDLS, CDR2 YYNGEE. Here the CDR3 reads CASSVRTGRSEKLFF. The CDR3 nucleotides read TGTGCCAGCAGCGTCCGGACAGGGAGGAGTGAAAAACTGTTTTTT.

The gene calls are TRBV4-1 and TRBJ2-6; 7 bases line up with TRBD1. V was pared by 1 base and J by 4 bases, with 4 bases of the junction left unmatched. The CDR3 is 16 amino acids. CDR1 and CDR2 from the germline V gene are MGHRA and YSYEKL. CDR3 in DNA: TGCGCCAGCAGCCAAGCGACAGGGTCCGGGGCCAACGTCCTGACTTTC. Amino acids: CASSQATGSGANVLTF.

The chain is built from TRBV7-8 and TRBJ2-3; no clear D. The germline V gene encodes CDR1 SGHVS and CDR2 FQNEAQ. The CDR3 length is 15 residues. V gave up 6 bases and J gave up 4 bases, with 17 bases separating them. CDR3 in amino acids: CASRRSPVGADTQYF. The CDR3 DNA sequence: TGTGCCAGCAGGCGGAGCCCGGTTGGTGCAGATACGCAGTATTTT.

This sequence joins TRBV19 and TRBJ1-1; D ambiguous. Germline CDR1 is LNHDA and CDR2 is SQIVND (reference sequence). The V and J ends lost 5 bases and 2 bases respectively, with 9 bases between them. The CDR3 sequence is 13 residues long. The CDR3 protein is CASSLVRNTEAFF. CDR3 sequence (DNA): TGTGCCAGTAGTCTAGTGAGAAACACTGAAGCTTTCTTT.

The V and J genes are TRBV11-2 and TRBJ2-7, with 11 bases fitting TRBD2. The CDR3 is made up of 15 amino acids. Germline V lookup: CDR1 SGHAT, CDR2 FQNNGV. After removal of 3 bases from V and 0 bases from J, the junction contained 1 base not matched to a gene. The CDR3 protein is CASSFTSGSSYEQYV. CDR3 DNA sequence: TGTGCCAGCAGCTTTACTAGCGGGAGCTCCTACGAGCAGTACGTC.

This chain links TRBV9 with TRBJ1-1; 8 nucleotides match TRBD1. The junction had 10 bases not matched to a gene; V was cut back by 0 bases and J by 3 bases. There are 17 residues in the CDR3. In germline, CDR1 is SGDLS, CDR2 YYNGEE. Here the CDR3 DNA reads TGTGCCAGCAGCGTAGAATCAGGGGGCGCTACGGACACTGAAGCTTTCTTT. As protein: CASSVESGGATDTEAFF.

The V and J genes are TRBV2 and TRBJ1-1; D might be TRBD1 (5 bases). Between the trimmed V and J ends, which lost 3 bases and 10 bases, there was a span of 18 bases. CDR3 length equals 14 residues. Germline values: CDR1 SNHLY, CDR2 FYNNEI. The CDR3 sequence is CASSDVGGVGGAFF. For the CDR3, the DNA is TGTGCCAGCAGTGATGTGGGAGGGGTTGGGGGAGCTTTCTTT. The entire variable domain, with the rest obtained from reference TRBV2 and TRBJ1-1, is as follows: EPEVTQTPSHQVTQMGQEVILRCVPISNHLYFYWYRQILGQKVEFLVSFYNNEISEKSEIFDDQFSVERPDGSNFTLKIRSTKLEDSAMYFCASSDVGGVGGAFFGQGTRLTVV.

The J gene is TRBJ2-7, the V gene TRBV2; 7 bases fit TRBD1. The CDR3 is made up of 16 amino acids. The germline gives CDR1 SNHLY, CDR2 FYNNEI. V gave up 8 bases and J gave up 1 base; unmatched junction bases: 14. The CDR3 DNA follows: TGTGCCAGCGCCTGGCTTACAGGGGCGTTATCCTACGAGCAGTACTTC. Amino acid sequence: CASAWLTGALSYEQYF.

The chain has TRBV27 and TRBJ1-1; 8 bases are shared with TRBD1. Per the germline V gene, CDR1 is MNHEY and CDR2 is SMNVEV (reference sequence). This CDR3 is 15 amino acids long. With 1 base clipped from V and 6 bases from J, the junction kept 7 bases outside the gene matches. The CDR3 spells CASSLWTGSAAEAFF. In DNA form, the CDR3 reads TGTGCCAGCAGTTTATGGACAGGGAGTGCGGCTGAAGCTTTCTTT.